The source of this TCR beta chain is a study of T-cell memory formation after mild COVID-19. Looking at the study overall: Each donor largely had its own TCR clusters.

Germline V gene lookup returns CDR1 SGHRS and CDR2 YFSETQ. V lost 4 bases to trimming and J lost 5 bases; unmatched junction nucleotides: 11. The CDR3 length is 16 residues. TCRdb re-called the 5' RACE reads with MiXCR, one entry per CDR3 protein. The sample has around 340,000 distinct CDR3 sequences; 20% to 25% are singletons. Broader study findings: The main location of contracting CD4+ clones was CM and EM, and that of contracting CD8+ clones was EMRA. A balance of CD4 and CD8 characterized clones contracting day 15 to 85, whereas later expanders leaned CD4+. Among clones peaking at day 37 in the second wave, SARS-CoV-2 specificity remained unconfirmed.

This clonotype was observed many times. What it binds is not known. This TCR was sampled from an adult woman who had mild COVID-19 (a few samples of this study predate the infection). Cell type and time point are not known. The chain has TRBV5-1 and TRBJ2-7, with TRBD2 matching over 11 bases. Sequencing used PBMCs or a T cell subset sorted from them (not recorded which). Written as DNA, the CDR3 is TGCGCCAGCAGCCCGTCGGCTAGCGGGAGGATCCACGAGCAGTACTTC. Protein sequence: CASSPSASGRIHEQYF.